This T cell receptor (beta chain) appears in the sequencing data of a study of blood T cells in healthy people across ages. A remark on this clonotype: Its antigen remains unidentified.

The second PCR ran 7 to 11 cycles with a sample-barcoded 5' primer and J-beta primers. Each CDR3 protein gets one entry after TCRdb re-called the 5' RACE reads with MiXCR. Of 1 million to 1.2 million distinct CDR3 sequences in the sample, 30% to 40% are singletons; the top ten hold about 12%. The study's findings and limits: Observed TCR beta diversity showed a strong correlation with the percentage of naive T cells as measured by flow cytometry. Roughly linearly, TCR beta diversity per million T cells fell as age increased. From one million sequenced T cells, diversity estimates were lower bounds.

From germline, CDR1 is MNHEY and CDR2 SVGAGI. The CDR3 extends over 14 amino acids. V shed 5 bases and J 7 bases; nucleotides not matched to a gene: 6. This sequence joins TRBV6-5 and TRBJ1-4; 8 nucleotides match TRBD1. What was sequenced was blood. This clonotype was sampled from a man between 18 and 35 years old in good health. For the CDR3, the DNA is TGTGCCAGCAGTGGACAGGGTTGGGGTGAAAAACTGTTTTTT. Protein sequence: CASSGQGWGEKLFF.